This record covers a single T cell receptor beta chain. The antigen remains unidentified. Germline CDR1 and CDR2: MGHRA and YSYEKL. CDR3 length equals 17 residues. Trimming at V came to 5 bases and at J to 2 bases, leaving 10 bases not matched to a gene. Produced via immunoSEQ multiplex PCR; TCRdb's table is partial and in-frame only. Of some 320,000 clones in the sample, approximately 86% were seen once. This sample was included in a study of Ad26.COV2.S vaccination and SARS-CoV-2 variants. Broader study findings: It was reported that spike-specific CD8+ and CD4+ T cell responses were substantially broad after vaccination.

Noted treatment: 19 received Ad26.COV2.S at low or high dose, single or two shots; several received placebo; per-sample allocation not given. The samples were gathered on day 63 after the first injection of vaccine or placebo. Sequenced material: peripheral blood, taken in a trial of Ad26.COV2.S vaccine versus placebo. The sequence was collected from a person between 18 and 59 years old who received the Ad26.COV2.S COVID-19 vaccine or a placebo. V gene TRBV4-1 combines with J gene TRBJ1-3; TRBD1 aligns across 9 bases. The CDR3 region is CASSESQGARAGNTIYF. CDR3 nucleotides: TGCGCCAGCAGCGAGTCACAGGGGGCTAGGGCTGGAAACACCATATATTTT.